This passage covers 10 T cell receptor beta chains from one sample sequenced in a study of a mutant IDH1 vaccine in newly diagnosed glioma. Clones were sequenced by immunoSEQ multiplex PCR, and TCRdb holds only the in-frame ones, with some missing. The sample has around 42,000 clones; 80% to 90% are singletons. No antigen has been identified for these receptors. Time point specified: week 5, during vaccination. In every dose of vaccine, 300 ug of mutant IDH1 20-mer peptide was given alongside topical imiquimod. The material was PBMCs, obtained from a glioma patient whose treatment included an IDH1 peptide vaccine. The receptor source for this set is a middle-aged man with glioma.

The chain combines TRBV7-2 with TRBJ2-1; the D gene is possibly TRBD1 (5 bases). Between the trimmed V and J ends, which lost 1 base and 6 bases, there was a span of 13 bases. Germline values: CDR1 SGHTA, CDR2 FQGNSA. The CDR3 totals 15 residues. The chain's CDR3 is CASSLVAGRGNEQFF. DNA for the CDR3: TGTGCCAGCAGCTTAGTGGCAGGGCGAGGCAATGAGCAGTTCTTC. The full variable domain, with the rest looked up from reference TRBV7-2 and TRBJ2-1, is GAGVSQSPSNKVTEKGKDVELRCDPISGHTALYWYRQSLGQGLEFLIYFQGNSAPDKSGLPSDRFSAERTGGSVSTLTIQRTQQEDSAVYLCASSLVAGRGNEQFFGPGTRLTVL.

This clone was seen once. This chain connects TRBV7-2 to TRBJ2-2, with 8 bases identical to TRBD2. V trimming: 5 bases; J trimming: 5 bases; junction bases outside the gene matches: 10. CDR1 is SGHTA and CDR2 is FQGNSA in the germline V gene. The length of the CDR3 is 16 residues. The CDR3 here is CASSTSGRGGTGELFF. The DNA for the CDR3 is TGTGCCAGCAGCACTAGCGGCCGGGGGGGAACCGGGGAGCTGTTTTTT.

The chain employs TRBV2 and TRBJ1-3, with 8 bases fitting TRBD1. The germline V gene has CDR1 SNHLY and CDR2 FYNNEI. V lost 1 base to trimming and J lost 0 bases; unmatched junction nucleotides: 5. This CDR3 is built from 17 residues. The CDR3 protein is CASSEGGTGFSGNTIYF. CDR3 in DNA: TGTGCCAGCAGTGAAGGCGGGACAGGCTTCTCTGGAAACACCATATATTTT.

The chain recombines TRBV5-1 with TRBJ1-1; 7 bases fit TRBD1. The V gene's germline CDR1 is SGHRS and CDR2 YFSETQ. The CDR3 runs to 14 residues. V was clipped by 4 bases and J by 8 bases; unmatched bases: 11. CDR3 bases: TGCGCCAGCAGCCCCTCCGGGACAGAGGTGGAAGCTTTCTTT. Protein: CASSPSGTEVEAFF.

CDR3 region: CALADGGADTQYF. CDR3 nucleotide sequence: TGTGCCCTAGCGGACGGTGGGGCAGATACGCAGTATTTT. The chain is built from TRBV7-2 and TRBJ2-3, with TRBD2 matching over 7 bases. The CDR3 loop spans 13 amino acids. The ends lost 11 bases at V and 4 bases at J; junction bases unmatched: 9. CDR1 and CDR2 from the germline V gene are SGHTA and FQGNSA.

The J gene is TRBJ1-2, the V gene TRBV5-1, with D unclear. V dropped 4 bases and J dropped 3 bases, with 10 bases sitting between them. Germline V gene lookup returns CDR1 SGHRS and CDR2 YFSETQ. CDR3 length: 13 residues. For the CDR3, the DNA is TGCGCCAGCAGCACTGTTCGGGACTATGGCTACACCTTC. It encodes CASSTVRDYGYTF.

A single count supports this clone. V is TRBV18 and J is TRBJ2-5; D is unclear. Germline V gene sequence: CDR1 KGHSH, CDR2 LQKENI. The CDR3 sequence is 13 residues long. V was clipped by 4 bases and J by 1 base, with 7 bases between them. Here the CDR3 reads CASSQERQETQYF. The CDR3 DNA reads TGTGCCAGCTCACAGGAACGCCAAGAGACCCAGTACTTC.

The rearrangement uses TRBV5-6 and TRBJ2-5; no reliable D call. Deletions cut 3 bases from V and 5 bases from J, with 11 bases between. The CDR3 length is 13 residues. From germline, CDR1 is SGHDT and CDR2 YYEEEE. The CDR3 nucleotides read TGTGCCAGCAGCTATAATTCGAGGGAGACCCAGTACTTC. Translated: CASSYNSRETQYF. Full variable domain (remainder filled in from reference TRBV5-6 and TRBJ2-5): DAGVTQSPTHLIKTRGQQVTLRCSPKSGHDTVSWYQQALGQGPQFIFQYYEEEERQRGNFPDRFSGHQFPNYSSELNVNALLLGDSALYLCASSYNSRETQYFGPGTRLLVL.

This rearrangement joins TRBV5-1 to TRBJ2-5; D gene ambiguous. The CDR3 spans 14 residues. Trimming removed 0 bases from V and 1 base from J, with 7 bases in between. Germline CDR1 and CDR2: SGHRS and YFSETQ. The CDR3 sequence: CASSLVPGQETQYF. CDR3 nucleotide sequence: TGCGCCAGCAGCTTGGTTCCGGGCCAAGAGACCCAGTACTTC.

The chain has TRBV5-6 and TRBJ1-4, with 7 bases that match TRBD1. Per germline, CDR1 SGHDT and CDR2 YYEEEE. The trim removed 2 bases at V and 8 bases at J, leaving 6 bases unmatched. The CDR3 contains 14 residues. In DNA, the CDR3 is TGTGCCAGCAGCTTCACAGGGGTAGGGGAAAAACTGTTTTTT. It codes for CASSFTGVGEKLFF.